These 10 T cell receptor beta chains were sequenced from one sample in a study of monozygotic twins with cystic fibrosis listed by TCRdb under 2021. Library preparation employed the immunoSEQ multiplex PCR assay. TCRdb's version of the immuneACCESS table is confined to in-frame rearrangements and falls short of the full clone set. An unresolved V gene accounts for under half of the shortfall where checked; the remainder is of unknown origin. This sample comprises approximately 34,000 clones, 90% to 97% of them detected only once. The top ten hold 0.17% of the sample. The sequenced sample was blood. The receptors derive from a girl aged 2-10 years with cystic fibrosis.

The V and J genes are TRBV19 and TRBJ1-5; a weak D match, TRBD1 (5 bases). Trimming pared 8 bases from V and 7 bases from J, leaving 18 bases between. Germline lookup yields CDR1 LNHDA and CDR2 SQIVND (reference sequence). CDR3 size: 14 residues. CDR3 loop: CASERGQTYQPQHF. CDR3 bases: TGTGCCAGTGAGAGAGGACAAACATACCAGCCCCAGCATTTT.

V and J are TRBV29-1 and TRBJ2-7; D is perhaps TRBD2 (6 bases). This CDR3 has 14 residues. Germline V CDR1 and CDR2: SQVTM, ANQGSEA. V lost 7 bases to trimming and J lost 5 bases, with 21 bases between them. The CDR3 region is CSGGDGAEVNEQYF. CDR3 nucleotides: TGCAGCGGGGGGGACGGCGCGGAGGTTAACGAGCAGTACTTC.

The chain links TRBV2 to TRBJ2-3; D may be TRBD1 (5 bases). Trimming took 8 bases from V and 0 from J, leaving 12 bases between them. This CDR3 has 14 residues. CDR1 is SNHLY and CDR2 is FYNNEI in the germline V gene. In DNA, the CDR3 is TGTGCCAGCGTACTGGGGCCTAGCACAGATACGCAGTATTTT. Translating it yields CASVLGPSTDTQYF.

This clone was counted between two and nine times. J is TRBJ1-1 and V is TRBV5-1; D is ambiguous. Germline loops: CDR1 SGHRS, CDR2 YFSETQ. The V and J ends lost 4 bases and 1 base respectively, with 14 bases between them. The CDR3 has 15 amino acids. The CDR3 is CASSGPDPKNTEAFF. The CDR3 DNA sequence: TGCGCCAGCAGCGGACCGGATCCTAAGAACACTGAAGCTTTCTTT.

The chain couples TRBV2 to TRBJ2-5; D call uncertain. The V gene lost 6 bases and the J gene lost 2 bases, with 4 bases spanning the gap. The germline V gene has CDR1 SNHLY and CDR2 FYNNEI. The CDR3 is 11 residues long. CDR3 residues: CASRAQETQYF. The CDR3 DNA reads TGTGCCAGCAGGGCGCAAGAGACCCAGTACTTC.

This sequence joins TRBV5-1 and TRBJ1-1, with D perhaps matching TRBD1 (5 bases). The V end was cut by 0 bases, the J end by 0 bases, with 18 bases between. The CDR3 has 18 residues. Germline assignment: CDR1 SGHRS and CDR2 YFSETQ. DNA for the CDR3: TGCGCCAGCAGCTTGGGGGTGGGGCGAGGAACCTTGAACACTGAAGCTTTCTTT. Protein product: CASSLGVGRGTLNTEAFF.

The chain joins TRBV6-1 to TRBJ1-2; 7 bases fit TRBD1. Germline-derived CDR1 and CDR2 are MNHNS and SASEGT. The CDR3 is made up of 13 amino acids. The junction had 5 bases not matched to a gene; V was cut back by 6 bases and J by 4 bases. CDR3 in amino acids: CASRGGQSYGYTF. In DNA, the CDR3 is TGTGCCAGCAGAGGGGGACAGAGCTATGGCTACACCTTC.

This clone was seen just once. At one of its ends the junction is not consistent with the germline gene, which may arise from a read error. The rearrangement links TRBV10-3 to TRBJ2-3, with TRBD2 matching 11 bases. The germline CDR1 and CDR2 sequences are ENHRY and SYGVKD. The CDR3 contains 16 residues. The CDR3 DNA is TGTGCCATCAGTAAGTCCACTAGCGGGGGTGGAGATACGCAGTATTTT. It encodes CAISKSTSGGGDTQYF.

This CDR3 reads CASSLSIDEEAFF. In DNA form, the CDR3 reads TGTGCCAGCAGCTTATCTATCGACGAGGAGGCTTTCTTT. The chain combines TRBV7-9 with TRBJ1-1; D unclear. V was clipped by 2 bases and J by 11 bases, with 15 bases between them. This CDR3 is 13 amino acids long. Germline V gene sequence: CDR1 SEHNR, CDR2 FQNEAQ (reference sequence).

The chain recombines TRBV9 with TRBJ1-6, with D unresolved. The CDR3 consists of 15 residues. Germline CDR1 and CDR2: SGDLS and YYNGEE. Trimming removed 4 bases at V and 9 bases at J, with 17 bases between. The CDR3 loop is CASSPGGGLGSPLHF. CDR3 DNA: TGTGCCAGCAGCCCGGGAGGAGGGTTGGGTTCACCCCTCCACTTT.